This is a list of T cell receptor beta chains from one sample in a study of a mutant IDH1 vaccine in newly diagnosed glioma. For these TCRs, the target antigens are not known. TCRdb's table, derived via immunoSEQ multiplex PCR, lists solely in-frame clones and lacks some. The data hold tens of thousands of clones, with approximately 88% observed a single time. The sample consisted of PBMCs, taken from a glioma patient whose treatment included an IDH1 peptide vaccine. The source of these receptors is a woman aged 50 to 60 with glioma. Each CDR3 is given with its conserved first and last residue. The D gene is left open where the match is weak.

-,TRBJ1-3,TRBV19,CASSIMSGGRNTIYF,TGTGCCAGTAGTATTATGTCGGGAGGGAGAAACACCATATATTTT
-,TRBJ1-1,TRBV19,CATCLNTEAFF,TGTGCCACCTGTTTGAACACTGAAGCTTTCTTT
-,TRBJ1-1,TRBV11-2,CASSLVWGGNTEAFF,TGTGCCAGCAGCTTAGTTTGGGGCGGGAACACTGAAGCTTTCTTT
-,TRBJ2-3,TRBV15,CATSTVSTDTQYF,TGTGCCACCAGCACGGTTAGCACAGATACGCAGTATTTT
-,TRBJ2-7,TRBV30,CAWSEALPRTYEQYF,TGTGCCTGGAGTGAGGCCCTGCCCCGGACCTACGAGCAGTACTTC
-,TRBJ2-5,TRBV5-1,CASSWRGYQETQYF,TGCGCCAGCAGCTGGAGGGGGTACCAAGAGACCCAGTACTTC
-,TRBJ2-6,TRBV5-1,CASSLGPAGANVLTF,TGCGCCAGCAGCCTAGGACCGGCTGGGGCCAACGTCCTGACTTTC
-,TRBJ2-4,TRBV10-2,CASPMTLAKNIQYF,TGCGCCAGCCCGATGACCCTAGCCAAAAACATTCAGTACTTC
-,TRBJ2-7,TRBV28,CASSSSNGYTYEQYF,TGTGCCAGCAGTTCCTCAAACGGATACACCTACGAGCAGTACTTC
TRBD1,TRBJ1-1,TRBV6-5,CASETGPNTEAFF,TGTGCCAGCGAGACAGGGCCGAACACTGAAGCTTTCTTT